The 26 T cell receptor beta chains listed next were all sequenced from one sample in a study of T cells after yellow fever vaccination. TCRdb fed the 5' RACE reads into MiXCR, producing one record per CDR3 protein. Seen here are some 70,000 distinct CDR3 sequences, more than 6.5% observed once, and the top ten hold 30% to 45%. Sequenced here: CD8+ T cells sorted from PBMCs, sampled roughly 45 days after the first yellow fever vaccination. The receptor set was obtained from a man aged 18 to 30 who received the YFV17D yellow fever vaccine.

This clonotype was counted only a few times. The chain uses TRBV11-2 and TRBJ2-7; TRBD2 might be the D (7 bases). V dropped 5 bases and J dropped 3 bases, with 17 bases sitting between them. Germline V lookup: CDR1 SGHAT, CDR2 FQNNGV. The CDR3 spans 15 residues. The CDR3 reads CASSLEGGGDYEQYV. The CDR3 DNA sequence: TGTGCCAGCAGCCTCGAGGGGGGGGGCGACTACGAGCAGTACGTC.

This sequence joins TRBV7-8 and TRBJ2-7, with 11 bases aligning to TRBD2. Trimming removed 5 bases from V and 4 bases from J; junction bases left unmatched: 10. The CDR3 contains 16 residues. Germline loops: CDR1 SGHVS, CDR2 FQNEAQ. In DNA, the CDR3 is TGTGCCAGCAGCCTGACGAGACTAGCGGGGTTATACGAGCAGTACTTC. Its protein product is CASSLTRLAGLYEQYF.

This clonotype was seen at least ten times. The rearrangement uses TRBV6-5 and TRBJ2-1; 7 bases line up with TRBD1. V lost 6 bases to trimming and J lost 4 bases; unmatched junction nucleotides: 6. Germline V CDR1 and CDR2: MNHEY, SVGAGI. This CDR3 spans 14 amino acids. This CDR3 reads CASSLGQIYNEQFF. DNA of the CDR3: TGTGCCAGCAGCTTGGGACAGATATACAATGAGCAGTTCTTC.

In its sample, this clonotype was seen many times. The rearrangement uses TRBV4-1 and TRBJ1-1, with D unclear. The CDR3 runs 13 residues. Trimming removed 4 bases at V and 6 bases at J, with 12 bases between. Germline V gene lookup returns CDR1 MGHRA and CDR2 YSYEKL. Written as DNA, the CDR3 is TGCGCCAGCAGCCCTCGGGAGCAGGCTGAAGCTTTCTTT. Its protein is CASSPREQAEAFF.

Ten or more counts support this clonotype. The chain employs TRBV24-1 and TRBJ2-1; perhaps TRBD2 as D (6 bases). Trimming cost V 4 bases and J 2 bases, with 17 bases left between them. This CDR3 contains 17 residues. Germline CDR1 and CDR2: KGHDR and SFDVKD. CDR3 loop: CATSDGGLPGAYNEQFF. As DNA, the CDR3 is TGTGCCACCAGTGACGGAGGACTACCCGGGGCCTACAATGAGCAGTTCTTC.

In its sample, this clonotype was seen many times. The rearrangement joins TRBV12-3 or TRBV12-4 to TRBJ2-7; D is unresolved. This CDR3 is built from 13 residues. Trimming stripped 5 bases from V and 0 bases from J, with 8 bases between. Here the CDR3 reads CASSHLDSYEQYF. As DNA, the CDR3 is TGTGCCAGCAGTCACCTTGACTCCTACGAGCAGTACTTC.

The V and J genes are TRBV4-3 and TRBJ2-1; 9 nucleotides align to TRBD1. The CDR3 runs to 18 residues. CDR1 is LGHNA and CDR2 is YSLEER in the germline V gene. With 3 bases clipped from V and 9 bases from J, the junction kept 18 bases outside the gene matches. In DNA form, the CDR3 reads TGCGCCAGCAGCCACCCCCCGGACAGGGGTCACAAGAGAAGTGAGCAGTTCTTC. Protein: CASSHPPDRGHKRSEQFF.

CDR3 sequence reads: CSARDLAGYPGELFF. The CDR3 DNA is TGCAGTGCTAGAGATCTGGCAGGGTATCCCGGGGAGCTGTTTTTT. The chain couples TRBV20-1 to TRBJ2-2; D may be TRBD1 (5 bases). This CDR3 region has 15 residues. Trimming took 0 bases from V and 6 from J, leaving 14 bases between them. Looked up from germline, CDR1 is DFQATT and CDR2 is SNEGSKA (reference sequence).

The table lists this clonotype with many counts. The chain recombines TRBV7-3 with TRBJ2-7; perhaps TRBD1 as D (5 bases). The CDR3 spans 13 residues. Germline V gene sequence: CDR1 SGHTA, CDR2 FQGTGA. The ends were cut back, 3 bases at V and 1 base at J, with 7 bases in the middle. In DNA, the CDR3 is TGTGCCAGCAGCTTGCCAGGGTCCTACGAGCAGTACGTC. Its protein is CASSLPGSYEQYV.

This clonotype has ten or more counts. This sequence joins TRBV4-1 and TRBJ1-1; TRBD1 is a possible D gene (6 bases). The CDR3 has 16 residues. V shed 4 bases and J shed 4 bases, with 19 bases lying between them. Germline V lookup: CDR1 MGHRA, CDR2 YSYEKL. This chain's CDR3 is CASSPADQGSVTEAFF. The CDR3 bases are TGCGCCAGCAGCCCCGCAGATCAGGGGTCCGTCACTGAAGCTTTCTTT.

Worth noting for this clonotype: Since a much larger clone is just one base distant, this may be a read error. The chain combines TRBV29-1 with TRBJ2-2; D ambiguous. Germline-derived CDR1 and CDR2 are SQVTM and ANQGSEA. The CDR3 spans 15 residues. The ends were cut back, 3 bases at V and 1 base at J, with 12 bases in the middle. The CDR3 nucleotides are TGCAGCGTTGACCCGTCTGGGTGGAACACCGGGGAGCTGTTTTTT. Its protein is CSVDPSGWNTGELFF.

This clonotype was detected ten times or more. This rearrangement joins TRBV27 to TRBJ1-1, with no clear D. CDR3 size: 15 residues. CDR1 is MNHEY, CDR2 SMNVEV, per germline (reference sequence). V dropped 3 bases and J dropped 1 base, with 12 bases sitting between them. The CDR3: CASSFSAKGNTEAFF. CDR3 sequence (DNA): TGTGCCAGCAGTTTCTCTGCCAAGGGGAACACTGAAGCTTTCTTT.

The rearrangement joins TRBV7-2 to TRBJ2-2, with D tentatively TRBD2 (5 bases). V was pared by 5 bases and J by 7 bases, with 20 bases between. This CDR3 region has 16 residues. Germline values: CDR1 SGHTA, CDR2 FQGNSA. The CDR3 bases are TGTGCCAGCAGCCTAGATGTAGCTAGCTTGTTCGGGGAGCTGTTTTTT. This translates into CASSLDVASLFGELFF. Full variable domain (remainder filled in from reference TRBV7-2 and TRBJ2-2): GAGVSQSPSNKVTEKGKDVELRCDPISGHTALYWYRQSLGQGLEFLIYFQGNSAPDKSGLPSDRFSAERTGGSVSTLTIQRTQQEDSAVYLCASSLDVASLFGELFFGEGSRLTVL.

The sample holds many counts of this clonotype. J is TRBJ1-1 and V is TRBV5-5; tentative D call: TRBD1 (5 bases). Trimming shortened V by 3 bases and J by 2 bases, and 14 bases separated the two germline ends. Per the germline V gene, CDR1 is SGHKS and CDR2 is YYEKEE (reference sequence). The CDR3 runs to 15 residues. CDR3 amino acids: CASSSGTGPNTEAFF. The CDR3 nucleotides are TGTGCCAGCAGCTCTGGGACCGGACCTAACACTGAAGCTTTCTTT.

Many counts were recorded for this clonotype. The chain has TRBV12-3 or TRBV12-4 and TRBJ2-3; 10 bases fit TRBD1. There are 13 residues in the CDR3. V was pared by 7 bases and J by 6 bases, with 4 bases of the junction left unmatched. The CDR3 reads CASTKGQGDTQYF. DNA of the CDR3: TGTGCCAGCACCAAGGGACAGGGGGATACGCAGTATTTT.

Many counts were recorded for this clonotype. The chain employs TRBV4-1 and TRBJ2-1; no firm D call. Germline values: CDR1 MGHRA, CDR2 YSYEKL. CDR3 length: 15 amino acids. The germline V and J ends were trimmed by 10 bases and 0 bases, with 16 bases remaining between them. The CDR3 here is CATSNLVSSYNEQFF. CDR3 coding DNA: TGCGCCACTTCTAACCTGGTTAGCTCCTACAATGAGCAGTTCTTC.

CDR3 residues: CASSSDGSSYNEQFF. The CDR3 bases are TGTGCCAGCTCGTCGGACGGGAGCTCCTACAATGAGCAGTTCTTC. The V gene is TRBV18, the J gene TRBJ2-1, with D possibly matching TRBD2 (6 bases). V was shortened by 6 bases and J by 0 bases, with 12 bases between the two germline ends. Germline V gene data show CDR1 as KGHSH and CDR2 as LQKENI. The CDR3 contains 15 residues.

About this clonotype: A read error may explain this, as a much larger clone is one base away. The V call is TRBV4-3, the J call TRBJ2-3, with TRBD2 matching over 7 bases. In germline, CDR1 is LGHNA, CDR2 YSLEER. This CDR3 comprises 14 residues. CDR3 coding DNA: TGCGCCAGCAGCCAAGGACGGGGGGAAGATAAGCAGTATTTT. Its translation: CASSQGRGEDKQYF.

The table lists this clonotype with a few counts. This rearrangement joins TRBV4-1 to TRBJ2-2; the D is unclear. Germline CDR1 reads MGHRA; CDR2 reads YSYEKL. The length of the CDR3 is 14 residues. Trimming took off 6 bases at V and 4 bases at J, with 12 bases between the two ends. The CDR3 here is CASSESTSTGELFF. For the CDR3, the DNA is TGCGCCAGCAGTGAATCCACCAGCACCGGGGAGCTGTTTTTT.

The chain recombines TRBV7-2 with TRBJ1-5; D possibly corresponds to TRBD1 (5 bases). V lost 3 bases, J lost 3 bases, and 9 bases lay in between. CDR1 and CDR2 from the germline V gene are SGHTA and FQGNSA. CDR3 length: 14 amino acids. CDR3 in amino acids: CASSLYRINQPQHF. Here the CDR3 DNA reads TGTGCCAGCAGCTTGTACAGGATCAATCAGCCCCAGCATTTT.

The sample holds a few counts of this clonotype. The V gene is TRBV13, the J gene TRBJ2-7; 7 bases fit TRBD1. V lost 6 bases and J lost 2; bases outside the gene matches: 1. This CDR3 comprises 12 residues. Germline V gives CDR1 PRHDT, CDR2 FYEKMQ (reference sequence). The CDR3 region is CASSTGAYEQYF. CDR3 in DNA: TGTGCCAGCAGTACAGGGGCCTACGAGCAGTACTTC.

This clonotype was observed a handful of times. The V and J genes are TRBV21-1 and TRBJ1-2; TRBD1, as called in the table, went unchecked against the DNA. TRBV21-1 is a recognized pseudogene. This CDR3 region has 13 residues. The CDR3 DNA reads as TGTGCCGGCCGTGAGGGGCGCCACTATGGCTACACCTTC. As protein: CAGREGRHYGYTF.

This clonotype was detected a few times. The chain couples TRBV29-1 to TRBJ2-5; 12 nucleotides align to TRBD2. After removal of 4 bases from V and 4 bases from J, the junction contained 4 bases not matched to a gene. Germline V gene data show CDR1 as SQVTM and CDR2 as ANQGSEA. The CDR3 is made up of 14 amino acids. DNA for the CDR3: TGCAGCGTTGTACTAGCGGGGGGACTAGAGACCCAGTACTTC. Its protein product is CSVVLAGGLETQYF.

This clonotype was seen a few times. The chain carries TRBV4-3 and TRBJ1-2; tentative D call: TRBD1 (5 bases). This CDR3 is built from 16 residues. Between the trimmed V and J ends, which lost 0 bases and 6 bases, there was a span of 17 bases. Germline lookup yields CDR1 LGHNA and CDR2 YSLEER. CDR3 sequence reads: CASSQDFSTGDDGYTF. DNA for the CDR3: TGCGCCAGCAGCCAAGACTTCAGTACGGGGGATGATGGCTACACCTTC.

There are a few counts of this clonotype. V and J are TRBV4-2 and TRBJ2-6; D is possibly TRBD1 or TRBD2 (6 bases each). The V gene's germline CDR1 is LGHNA and CDR2 YNFKEQ. Trimming took off 0 bases at V and 2 bases at J, with 14 bases between the two ends. The CDR3 has 18 amino acids. The CDR3 is CASSQEWGALTGANVLTF. The CDR3 DNA reads TGTGCCAGCAGCCAAGAGTGGGGGGCGCTGACTGGGGCCAACGTCCTGACTTTC.

The table lists this clonotype with many counts. The chain has TRBV10-3 and TRBJ2-7; perhaps TRBD1 as D (5 bases). Germline CDR1 ENHRY, CDR2 SYGVKD. CDR3 length: 14 amino acids. V lost 3 bases and J 4 bases, leaving 13 bases between the germline ends. The CDR3 spells CAISDSLAGYEQYF. The CDR3 bases are TGTGCCATCAGTGATTCCCTGGCAGGGTACGAGCAGTACTTC.